The 2 T cell receptor beta chains below all came from one sample that was sequenced in a study of shared clonotypes between healthy human individuals. TCRdb's table, derived via immunoSEQ multiplex PCR, lists solely in-frame clones and lacks some. The data contain about 2.3 million clones, 85% to 95% of them singletons. Specimen: naive CD4+ T cells from PBMCs. Subset given: CD45RA+ positively selected. Receptor source: a man aged 18-30 years in good health. Some clones in this sample may be carry-over from other donors' samples.

This clone has only one observation. The CDR3 loop reads CASSRLGTSGLANTGELFF. In nucleotides, the CDR3 is TGCGCCAGCAGCCGGTTAGGGACTAGTGGGTTGGCGAACACCGGGGAGCTGTTTTTT. V is TRBV5-1 and J is TRBJ2-2; 8 nucleotides match TRBD2. The CDR3 is made up of 19 amino acids. Germline lookup yields CDR1 SGHRS and CDR2 YFSETQ. The trim removed 4 bases at V and 0 bases at J, leaving 14 bases unmatched.

This chain links TRBV7-8 with TRBJ2-7, with D unresolved. The germline V gene encodes CDR1 SGHVS and CDR2 FQNEAQ. The CDR3 loop spans 13 amino acids. The V end was cut by 3 bases, the J end by 0 bases, with 6 bases between. CDR3 region: CASSFSSSYEQYF. The CDR3 DNA follows: TGTGCCAGCAGCTTCTCAAGCTCCTACGAGCAGTACTTC.